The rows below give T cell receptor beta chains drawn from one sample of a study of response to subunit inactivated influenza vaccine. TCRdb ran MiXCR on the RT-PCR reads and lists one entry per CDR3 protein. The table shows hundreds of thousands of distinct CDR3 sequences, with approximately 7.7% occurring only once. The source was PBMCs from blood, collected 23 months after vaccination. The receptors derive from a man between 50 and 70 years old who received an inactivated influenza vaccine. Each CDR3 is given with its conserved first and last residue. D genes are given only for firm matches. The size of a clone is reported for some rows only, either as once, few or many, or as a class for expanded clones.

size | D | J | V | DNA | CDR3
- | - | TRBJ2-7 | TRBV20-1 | TGCAGTGCTTCAGCGCTGAGCGAGCAGTACTTC | CSASALSEQYF
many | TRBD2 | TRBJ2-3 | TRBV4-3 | TGCGCCAGCAGACCTGGGGCACTAGCGGGGGCCGCAGATACGCAGTATTTT | CASRPGALAGAADTQYF
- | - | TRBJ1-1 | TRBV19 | TGTGCCAGTAGTAAACACAGGGATGAAGCTTTCTTT | CASSKHRDEAFF
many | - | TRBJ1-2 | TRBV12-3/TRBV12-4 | TGTGCCAGCAGTTCTGCCCGTGGGCTCAACTATGGCTACACCTTC | CASSSARGLNYGYTF
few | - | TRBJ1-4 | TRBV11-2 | TGTGCCAGCAGCTTAGAACCGTATAATGAAAAACTGTTTTTT | CASSLEPYNEKLFF
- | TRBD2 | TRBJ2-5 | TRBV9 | TGTGCCAGCAGCGTAGGATCTAGCGGGAGAGGAGAGACCCAGTACTTC | CASSVGSSGRGETQYF
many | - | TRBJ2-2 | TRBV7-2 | TGTGCCAGCAGCTATTCGGGGACCGGGGAGCTGTTTTTT | CASSYSGTGELFF
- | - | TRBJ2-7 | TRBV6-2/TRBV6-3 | TGTGCCAGCAGTTCCCCTCACGGACGAGGATCCTACGAGCAGTACTTC | CASSSPHGRGSYEQYF
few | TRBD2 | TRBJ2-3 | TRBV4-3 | TGCGCCAGCAGCCAACATAGCGGGAACACAGATACGCAGTATTTT | CASSQHSGNTDTQYF
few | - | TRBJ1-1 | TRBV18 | TGTGCCAGCTCATCCAGCGAGTACACTGAAGCTTTCTTT | CASSSSEYTEAFF
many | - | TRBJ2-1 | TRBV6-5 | TGTGCCAGCAGCTACAGACTGAGCTCCTACAATGAGCAGTTCTTC | CASSYRLSSYNEQFF
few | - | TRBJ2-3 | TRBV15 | TGTGCCACCAGCGGAAAATTCGACACAGATACGCAGTATTTT | CATSGKFDTDTQYF
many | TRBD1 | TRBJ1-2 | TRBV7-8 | TGTGCCAGCAGCTCAATTAAAAGGACAGGCGGCTATGGCTACACCTTC | CASSSIKRTGGYGYTF
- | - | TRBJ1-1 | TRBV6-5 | TGTGCCAGCAGTTACTCCGGGGCAGGGAACACTGAAGCTTTCTTT | CASSYSGAGNTEAFF
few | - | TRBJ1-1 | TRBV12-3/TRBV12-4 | TGTGCCAGCAGCCCCCTCCCGGGAAACACTGAAGCTTTCTTT | CASSPLPGNTEAFF
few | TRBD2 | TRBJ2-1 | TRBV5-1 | TGCGCCAGCAGGACCGGGACTAGCGGGGCCAATGAGCAGTTCTTC | CASRTGTSGANEQFF
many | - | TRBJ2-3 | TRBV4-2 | TGTGCCAGCAGCCAGACAGATTTCGGTACGCAGTATTTT | CASSQTDFGTQYF
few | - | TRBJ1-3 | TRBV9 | TGTGCCAGCAGCGCGGAGAGGTATTCTGGAAACACCATATATTTT | CASSAERYSGNTIYF
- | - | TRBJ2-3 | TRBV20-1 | TGCAGTGCTAGAGATATGGCGACAAGCACAGATACGCAGTATTTT | CSARDMATSTDTQYF
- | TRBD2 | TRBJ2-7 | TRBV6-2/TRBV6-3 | TGTGCCAGCAGAATAACTAGCGTTGGCGAGCAGTACTTC | CASRITSVGEQYF
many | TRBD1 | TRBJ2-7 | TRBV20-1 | TGCAGTGCTAGAGATCCAGGACAGGGCGACGAGCAGTACTTC | CSARDPGQGDEQYF
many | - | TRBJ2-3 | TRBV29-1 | TGCAGCGTTGAAGACCCGACTACGCTAGGGATAAGACAGTCGAGCACAGATACGCAGTATTTT | CSVEDPTTLGIRQSSTDTQYF
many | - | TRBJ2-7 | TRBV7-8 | TGTGCCAGCAGCTCGACCTCAGGGACTTACAGCTACGAGCAGTACTTC | CASSSTSGTYSYEQYF
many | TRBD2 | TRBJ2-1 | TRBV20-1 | TGCAGTATTCTAGCGGGAGGGCGTAATGAGCAGTTCTTC | CSILAGGRNEQFF
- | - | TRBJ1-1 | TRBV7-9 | TGTGCCAGCAGCACCCCCGTGGAGATGAACACTGAAGCTTTCTTT | CASSTPVEMNTEAFF
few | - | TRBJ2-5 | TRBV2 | TGTGCCACCGCACAGGAGACCCAGTACTTC | CATAQETQYF
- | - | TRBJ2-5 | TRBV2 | TGTGCCAGCAAAGACAAGCTCCGGCTAGAGACCCAGTACTTC | CASKDKLRLETQYF
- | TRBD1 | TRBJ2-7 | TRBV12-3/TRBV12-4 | TGTGCCAGCAGTGTCTGGGACAGGGGCCACGAGCAGTACTTC | CASSVWDRGHEQYF